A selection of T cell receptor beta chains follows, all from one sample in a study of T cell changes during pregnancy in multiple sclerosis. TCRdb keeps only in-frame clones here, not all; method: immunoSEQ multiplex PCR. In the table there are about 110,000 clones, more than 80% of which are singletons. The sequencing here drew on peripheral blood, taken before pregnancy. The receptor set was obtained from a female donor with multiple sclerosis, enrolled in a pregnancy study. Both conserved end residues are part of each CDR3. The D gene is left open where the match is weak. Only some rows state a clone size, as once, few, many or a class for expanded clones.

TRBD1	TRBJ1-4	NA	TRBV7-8	CASSPGQGSNEKLFF	TGTGCCAGCAGCCCCGGACAGGGTTCTAATGAAAAACTGTTTTTT
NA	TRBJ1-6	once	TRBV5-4	CASSPLENSPLHF	TGTGCCAGCAGCCCTTTAGAGAATTCACCCCTCCACTTT
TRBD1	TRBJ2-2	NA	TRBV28	CASLTNYRGPGELFF	TGTGCCAGCCTTACAAACTACAGGGGCCCCGGGGAGCTGTTTTTT
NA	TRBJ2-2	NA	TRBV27	CASSLARENTGELFF	TGTGCCAGCAGTTTAGCCAGGGAGAACACCGGGGAGCTGTTTTTT
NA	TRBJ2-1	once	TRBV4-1	CASSQDGIGGNEQFF	TGCGCCAGCAGCCAAGACGGGATAGGGGGAAATGAGCAGTTCTTC
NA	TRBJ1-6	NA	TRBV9	CASSFSRGGNSPLHF	TGTGCCAGCAGCTTTAGCAGGGGCGGCAATTCACCCCTCCACTTT
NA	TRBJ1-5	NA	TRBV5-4	CASSLGGQWPQHF	TGTGCCAGCAGCTTGGGGGGGCAGTGGCCCCAGCATTTT
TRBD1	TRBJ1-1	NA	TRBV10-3	CAIHGTGGNTEAFF	TGTGCCATCCATGGGACAGGGGGAAACACTGAAGCTTTCTTT
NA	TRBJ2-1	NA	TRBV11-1	CASSVAGWAVQFF	TGTGCCAGCAGCGTGGCGGGATGGGCGGTGCAGTTCTTC
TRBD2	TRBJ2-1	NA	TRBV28	CASSLQRGGWDYGEQFF	TGTGCCAGCAGTTTACAGCGGGGGGGATGGGATTACGGTGAGCAGTTCTTC
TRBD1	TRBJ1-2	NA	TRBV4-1	CASSQHGLLRQGGYTF	TGCGCCAGCAGCCAACATGGGCTTTTGAGACAGGGTGGCTACACCTTC
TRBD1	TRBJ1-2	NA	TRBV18	CASSPLQGVPLANYGYTF	TGTGCCAGCTCACCACTACAGGGGGTCCCTTTAGCTAACTATGGCTACACCTTC
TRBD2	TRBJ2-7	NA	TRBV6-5	CASSSWTSGAYEQYF	TGTGCCAGCAGCTCTTGGACTAGCGGGGCCTACGAGCAGTACTTC
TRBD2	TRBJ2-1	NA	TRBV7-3	CASSFTAGGPYEQFF	TGTGCCAGCAGCTTTACAGCGGGAGGGCCCTATGAGCAGTTCTTC
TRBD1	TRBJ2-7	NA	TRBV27	CASSRDRLISEQYF	TGTGCCAGCAGCCGGGACAGGCTCATTTCCGAGCAGTACTTC
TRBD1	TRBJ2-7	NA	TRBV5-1	CASSAAPAGTAAYEQYF	TGCGCCAGCAGCGCCGCTCCCGCCGGGACAGCAGCCTACGAGCAGTACTTC
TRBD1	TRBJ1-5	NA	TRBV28	CASRGTGGFQPQHF	TGTGCCAGCAGAGGGACAGGGGGCTTTCAGCCCCAGCATTTT
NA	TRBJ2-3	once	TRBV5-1	CASSLGTTGTDTQYF	TGCGCCAGCAGCTTGGGGACGACAGGCACAGATACGCAGTATTTT
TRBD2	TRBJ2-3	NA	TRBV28	CASPLAGGAGTQYF	TGTGCCAGCCCCTTAGCGGGGGGGGCCGGCACGCAGTATTTT
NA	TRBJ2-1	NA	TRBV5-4	CASSSGLGQGYEQFF	TGTGCCAGCAGCTCCGGATTGGGGCAGGGGTATGAGCAGTTCTTC
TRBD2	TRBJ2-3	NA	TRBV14	CASSPGGSLLRSTDTQYF	TGTGCCAGCAGCCCCGGGGGGAGTTTGCTTAGGAGCACAGATACGCAGTATTTT
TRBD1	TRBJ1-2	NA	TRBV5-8	CASSLVQGMGYTF	TGTGCCAGCAGCTTGGTACAGGGGATGGGCTACACCTTC
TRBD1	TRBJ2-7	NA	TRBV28	CASSKGQGVSYEQYF	TGTGCCAGCAGTAAAGGACAGGGGGTTTCGTACGAGCAGTACTTC
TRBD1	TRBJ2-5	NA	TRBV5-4	CASRAQGAVTQYF	TGTGCCAGCAGAGCACAGGGGGCGGTGACCCAGTACTTC
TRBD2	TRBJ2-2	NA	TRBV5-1	CASSYERGAGELFF	TGCGCCAGCAGCTACGAGCGGGGGGCCGGGGAGCTGTTTTTT
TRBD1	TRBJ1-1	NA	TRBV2	CASSTWDRNTEAFF	TGTGCCAGCAGTACCTGGGACAGGAACACTGAAGCTTTCTTT
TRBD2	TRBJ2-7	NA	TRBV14	CASSSWGGYSYEQYF	TGTGCCAGCAGCAGCTGGGGGGGATACTCCTACGAGCAGTACTTC
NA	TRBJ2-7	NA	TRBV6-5	CASSWTARYEQYF	TGTGCCAGCAGTTGGACAGCACGCTACGAGCAGTACTTC
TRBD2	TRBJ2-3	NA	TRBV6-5	CASSYSGRGTDTQYF	TGTGCCAGCAGTTATAGCGGGAGGGGGACAGATACGCAGTATTTT
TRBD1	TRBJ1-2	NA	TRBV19	CASTLGTGINRGSGYTF	TGTGCCAGTACCCTAGGGACAGGGATAAATAGGGGGAGTGGCTACACCTTC
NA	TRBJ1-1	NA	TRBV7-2	CASSLWTPINTEAFF	TGTGCCAGCAGCTTGTGGACACCTATCAACACTGAAGCTTTCTTT
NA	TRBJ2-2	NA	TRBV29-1	CSVRGLRATGELFF	TGCAGCGTCCGGGGACTGCGGGCCACCGGGGAGCTGTTTTTT